Listed below are T cell receptor beta chains from one sample, sequenced in a study of blood T cell repertoires in COVID-19. The assay was immunoSEQ multiplex PCR, and TCRdb's table has in-frame clones only and misses some. The sample shows more than 95,000 clones, 85% of them seen only once. Sample: peripheral blood. All receptors come from a man between 50 and 59 years old with acute or convalescent COVID-19. Each CDR3 is given with its conserved first and last residue. Fields, in order: CDR3 protein, J gene, V gene.

CDR3: CASSGAGVGTDTQYF
J: TRBJ2-3
V: TRBV28

CDR3: CASSRSSGQGSGYTF
J: TRBJ1-2
V: TRBV7-2

CDR3: CASSRTGDPNSPLHF
J: TRBJ1-6
V: TRBV7-3

CDR3: CASSQDPSNTEAFF
J: TRBJ1-1
V: TRBV4-1

CDR3: CASSEIGGPNSPLHF
J: TRBJ1-6
V: TRBV6-1

CDR3: CASRQGGVNEQFF
J: TRBJ2-1
V: TRBV6-5

CDR3: CASSSGDRSYNEQFF
J: TRBJ2-1
V: TRBV5-4

CDR3: CASSPRTGYPSYGYTF
J: TRBJ1-2
V: TRBV2

CDR3: CASSQGELGVRGEQYF
J: TRBJ2-7
V: TRBV3-1/TRBV3-2

CDR3: CASSKDRGNTGTEAFF
J: TRBJ1-1
V: TRBV19

CDR3: CASTTGRVNTGELFF
J: TRBJ2-2
V: TRBV19

CDR3: CASSFIQGDSPLHF
J: TRBJ1-6
V: TRBV27

CDR3: CASSQDGQALGAFF
J: TRBJ1-1
V: TRBV4-1

CDR3: CASSLRPSEKTDTQYF
J: TRBJ2-3
V: TRBV7-6

CDR3: CSLLGSETQYF
J: TRBJ2-5
V: TRBV20-1

CDR3: CASKTGYPYNEQFF
J: TRBJ2-1
V: TRBV19

CDR3: CASSLYHRNTEAFF
J: TRBJ1-1
V: TRBV5-6

CDR3: CASSLAGRVGETQYF
J: TRBJ2-5
V: TRBV5-1

CDR3: CASSQAGIHTDTQYF
J: TRBJ2-3
V: TRBV14

CDR3: CASSSIAGVGDTQYF
J: TRBJ2-3
V: TRBV5-1

CDR3: CASSGGQGTYEQYF
J: TRBJ2-7
V: TRBV18

CDR3: CASSQGSGRQPQHF
J: TRBJ1-5
V: TRBV4-1

CDR3: CASSLESDYEQYF
J: TRBJ2-7
V: TRBV7-6

CDR3: CASSPSQGAYEQYF
J: TRBJ2-7
V: TRBV18

CDR3: CASSLAGVSGNTIYF
J: TRBJ1-3
V: TRBV5-1

CDR3: CASSRSGGQSYEQYF
J: TRBJ2-7
V: TRBV18

CDR3: CASSFVGGGEWTEAFF
J: TRBJ1-1
V: TRBV5-5

CDR3: CASSNSPETDGNTIYF
J: TRBJ1-3
V: TRBV21-1

CDR3: CASSSGTGGETQYF
J: TRBJ2-5
V: TRBV7-3